These 7 T cell receptor beta chains were sequenced from one sample in a study of response to subunit inactivated influenza vaccine. TCRdb itself ran the RT-PCR reads through MiXCR, one entry per CDR3 protein. The sample lists hundreds of thousands of distinct CDR3 sequences, 10% to 12% seen once, with approximately 10% in the top ten. This sample was shared with a second study, whose subject was T cells expressing NK-cell markers. From that report: What made the TCR beta cDNA was 5'RACE template switching with UMIs.

Source: PBMCs from blood, taken on the day of vaccination. The receptors stem from a man aged 50-60 years who received an inactivated influenza vaccine.

The chain employs TRBV5-1 and TRBJ2-3; D perhaps matches TRBD2 (6 bases). The CDR3 covers 15 residues. With 0 bases removed from V and 4 bases from J, the gap between germline ends came to 12 bases. Germline V gene lookup returns CDR1 SGHRS and CDR2 YFSETQ. CDR3 region: CASSLGRGGADTQYF. The CDR3 DNA is TGCGCCAGCAGCTTGGGTCGGGGAGGCGCAGATACGCAGTATTTT.

This clonotype occurred a few times. The chain has TRBV20-1 and TRBJ2-1, with TRBD2 as a possible D gene (6 bases). The germline CDR1 and CDR2 sequences are DFQATT and SNEGSKA (reference sequence). Trimming removed 6 bases at V and 3 bases at J, with 24 bases between. The CDR3 runs 17 residues. Here the CDR3 DNA reads TGCAGTGCAGCTGTCGGGGGAGCGAGCGGGCTCTACAATGAGCAGTTCTTC. Encoded protein: CSAAVGGASGLYNEQFF.

The chain carries TRBV7-9 and TRBJ1-1, with D unclear. This CDR3 comprises 11 residues. Germline V CDR1 and CDR2: SEHNR, FQNEAQ (reference sequence). The germline V and J ends were trimmed by 6 bases and 7 bases, with 9 bases remaining between them. This CDR3 reads CASSSTFEAFF. CDR3 sequence (DNA): TGTGCCAGCAGTTCGACTTTTGAAGCTTTCTTT.

On this clonotype itself: The junction shows a germline mismatch at one end, possibly a read error. V and J are TRBV12-3 or TRBV12-4 and TRBJ1-2; no definite D call. CDR3 length equals 15 residues. The CDR3 here is CASSFDLALNYGYTF. CDR3 DNA sequence: TGTGCCAGCAGTTTCGATTTAGCTTTAAACTATGGCTATACCTTC.

V is TRBV5-1 and J is TRBJ1-1; D unresolved. Trimming left V 4 bases short and J 2 bases short, with 9 bases between. The CDR3 loop spans 13 amino acids. Germline CDR1 is SGHRS and CDR2 is YFSETQ. The CDR3 DNA reads TGCGCCAGCAGCACTGGGCCCAACACTGAAGCTTTCTTT. It is translated as CASSTGPNTEAFF.

The V and J genes are TRBV7-8 and TRBJ1-2; D not certain. V was trimmed by 2 bases and J by 8 bases, leaving 15 bases between them. CDR1 is SGHVS and CDR2 is FQNEAQ in the germline V gene. This CDR3 is 14 amino acids long. Here the CDR3 reads CASSLQAGLKGYTF. For the CDR3, the DNA is TGTGCCAGCAGCTTACAAGCAGGATTAAAAGGCTACACCTTC.

This clonotype showed up just a few times. This chain links TRBV11-2 with TRBJ2-2; D might be TRBD1 or TRBD2, each matching 7 bases. The CDR3 is 14 amino acids. From germline, CDR1 is SGHAT and CDR2 FQNNGV. V was shortened by 8 bases and J by 2 bases, with 12 bases between the two germline ends. DNA for the CDR3: TGTGCCAGCCGGGGGGACAGAAACACCGGGGAGCTGTTTTTT. It specifies CASRGDRNTGELFF.